The 10 T cell receptor beta chains in this list originate from one sample, sequenced in a study of graft-versus-host responses after intestinal transplantation (dated by TCRdb to about 2021). Intraepithelial and lamina propria lymphocytes were isolated from graft specimens using dithiothreitol, EDTA incubations and collagenase D digestion. Library method: the immunoSEQ multiplex PCR assay. TCRdb re-hosts the immuneACCESS table, in-frame sequences only. Its copies lack some clones; in the studies checked, an unresolved V gene accounts for under half of them, and the cause for the rest is not known. This sample gives 15,000 to 20,000 clones in total; approximately 79% of them show up just once. The top ten clones comprise approximately 7.6% of the sample. This specimen consisted of ileum tissue, obtained about 21 days after intestinal transplant. The receptors originated from a human patient who received an intestinal transplant, so some T cells may come from the graft donor.

J is TRBJ2-3 and V is TRBV7-2; TRBD1 might be the D (6 bases). Trimming removed 4 bases at V and 0 bases at J, with 17 bases between. CDR1 is SGHTA, CDR2 FQGNSA, per germline. The CDR3 spans 17 residues. The CDR3, as DNA: TGTGCCAGCAGCTGGGATCTGGACAGCAGCAGCACAGATACGCAGTATTTT. Translation: CASSWDLDSSSTDTQYF.

This clone was seen once. J is TRBJ2-7 and V is TRBV7-6; D possibly corresponds to TRBD2 (6 bases). V was shortened by 1 base and J by 0 bases, with 10 bases between the two germline ends. This CDR3 is 15 amino acids long. The germline V gene has CDR1 SGHVS and CDR2 FNYEAQ. CDR3 sequence reads: CASSLGAGPSYEQYF. DNA for the CDR3: TGTGCCAGCAGCTTAGGAGCGGGCCCCTCCTACGAGCAGTACTTC. Variable domain in full (rest from reference TRBV7-6 and TRBJ2-7): GAGVSQSPRYKVTKRGQDVALRCDPISGHVSLYWYRQALGQGPEFLTYFNYEAQQDKSGLPNDRFSAERPEGSISTLTIQRTEQRDSAMYRCASSLGAGPSYEQYFGPGTRLTVT.

This clone was seen only a few times. V is TRBV7-9 and J is TRBJ1-2; D uncertain. The CDR3 has 13 residues. V was cut by 5 bases and J by 3 bases, with 10 bases left in between. CDR1 and CDR2 from the germline V gene are SEHNR and FQNEAQ (reference sequence). Here the CDR3 reads CASSPTQYYGYTF. The CDR3 DNA reads as TGTGCCAGCAGCCCGACACAGTACTATGGCTACACCTTC.

The rearrangement uses TRBV19 and TRBJ2-3; possible D gene TRBD2, 5 bases. Germline CDR1 is LNHDA and CDR2 is SQIVND (reference sequence). V lost 4 bases, J lost 1 base, and 6 bases lay in between. The CDR3 runs 13 residues. The CDR3 spells CASSTGGTDTQYF. CDR3 bases: TGTGCCAGTAGTACCGGGGGCACAGATACGCAGTATTTT.

V usage is TRBV4-1 and J usage is TRBJ1-6, with 7 bases fitting TRBD1. The CDR3 extends over 17 amino acids. Per the germline V gene, CDR1 is MGHRA and CDR2 is YSYEKL. The J segment lost 7 bases and the V segment lost 0 bases, leaving 9 bases of the junction unmatched. The DNA for the CDR3 is TGCGCCAGCAGCCAAGACCCGACAGGGATGGTGAATTCACCCCTCCACTTT. It is translated as CASSQDPTGMVNSPLHF.

The rearrangement uses TRBV29-1 and TRBJ1-2; 10 nucleotides agree with TRBD1. This CDR3 has 13 residues. The germline CDR1 and CDR2 sequences are SQVTM and ANQGSEA. The V and J ends lost 6 bases and 6 bases, in that order; junction bases with no gene match: 7. CDR3 DNA sequence: TGCAGCGTCCCCGGGACAGGGGTTAATGGCTACACCTTC. Protein sequence: CSVPGTGVNGYTF.

The V and J genes are TRBV19 and TRBJ1-2; 7 bases agree with TRBD1. V dropped 4 bases and J dropped 4; count of bases not matched to a gene: 6. Germline V gene sequence: CDR1 LNHDA, CDR2 SQIVND (reference sequence). The CDR3 contains 14 residues. DNA of the CDR3: TGTGCCAGTAGTACGGTCGGGACAGTCTATGGCTACACCTTC. Protein sequence: CASSTVGTVYGYTF.

The V call is TRBV15, the J call TRBJ2-1; TRBD1 matches at 7 bases. Germline trimming cut 5 bases from V and 0 bases from J; bases unmatched to any gene: 4. The CDR3 consists of 15 residues. Germline values: CDR1 LNHNV, CDR2 YYDKDF (reference sequence). The CDR3 sequence: CATSGWDSSYNEQFF. Written as DNA, the CDR3 is TGTGCCACCAGCGGATGGGACAGCTCCTACAATGAGCAGTTCTTC.

This clone was counted a single time. The chain joins TRBV11-3 to TRBJ1-6; 8 bases map to TRBD1. From germline, CDR1 is SGHNT and CDR2 YENEEA. The CDR3 contains 15 residues. V lost 5 bases to trimming and J lost 7 bases; unmatched junction nucleotides: 7. CDR3 DNA sequence: TGTGCCAGCAGCCTAAGGACAGGGATGAATTCACCCCTCCACTTT. Encoded protein: CASSLRTGMNSPLHF.

V gene TRBV27 combines with J gene TRBJ2-1; no definite D call. The CDR3 runs 11 residues. Trimming took off 4 bases at V and 7 bases at J, with 5 bases between the two ends. The V gene's germline CDR1 is MNHEY and CDR2 SMNVEV (reference sequence). The DNA of the CDR3 is TGTGCCAGCAGTTACAAGAATGAGCAGTTCTTC. Amino acids: CASSYKNEQFF.